This passage covers 16 T cell receptor beta chains from one sample sequenced in a study of response to subunit inactivated influenza vaccine (dated by TCRdb to 2017 to 2018). Library preparation was by RT-PCR. The listed sequencing device is Illumina HiSeq 2500. TCRdb reprocessing: public reads trimmed at Q25 with fastp, clones called with MiXCR, in-frame beta chains kept. Rows merge per CDR3 protein into single entries with the most common DNA and genes. The table for this sample lists fewer than 700,000 distinct CDR3 sequences; about an eighth of them were counted only once. The top ten hold around 14% of the sample. This specimen's time point label, interpreted: more than 40 days after influenza vaccine administration. The sample here was PBMCs from blood, taken more than 35 days after vaccination. The receptor source for this set is a man in his forties or fifties who received an inactivated influenza vaccine. Donor details come from another sample of the same person, matched by shared clones.

This clonotype turned up a few times. The chain employs TRBV7-9 and TRBJ1-1; D is uncertain. V lost 7 bases and J lost 1, with 13 bases in between. Germline V gives CDR1 SEHNR, CDR2 FQNEAQ (reference sequence). This CDR3 spans 14 amino acids. The CDR3 here is CASIEQNQNTEAFF. CDR3 in DNA: TGTGCCAGCATCGAACAGAACCAGAACACTGAAGCTTTCTTT.

This clonotype was recorded at least ten times. The genes are TRBV20-1 and TRBJ2-3, with TRBD1 as a possible D gene (6 bases). V was pared by 6 bases and J by 5 bases, with 6 bases between. The CDR3 totals 10 residues. Germline CDR1 is DFQATT and CDR2 is SNEGSKA (reference sequence). The CDR3 region is CSARGDTQYF. Here the CDR3 DNA reads TGCAGTGCCAGGGGAGATACGCAGTATTTT.

This clonotype was counted a few times. V usage is TRBV3-1 and J usage is TRBJ2-1; D may be TRBD1 or TRBD2 (5 bases each). The CDR3 has 16 amino acids. V was pared by 1 base and J by 7 bases, with 17 bases between. CDR1 is LGHDT and CDR2 is YNNKEL in the germline V gene (reference sequence). This CDR3 reads CASSQAGTDLRNEQFF. DNA for the CDR3: TGTGCCAGCAGCCAAGCCGGGACCGACCTACGGAATGAGCAGTTCTTC.

In this sample, this clonotype turned up many times. This sequence joins TRBV20-1 and TRBJ2-7; 8 bases agree with TRBD2. In germline, CDR1 is DFQATT, CDR2 SNEGSKA (reference sequence). With 0 bases clipped from V and 1 base from J, the junction kept 8 bases outside the gene matches. The CDR3 length is 16 residues. The CDR3 sequence is CSARDPSGSQSYEQYF. CDR3 in DNA: TGCAGTGCTAGAGATCCGAGCGGGAGTCAATCCTACGAGCAGTACTTC.

In its sample, this clonotype was seen a few times. The genes are TRBV15 and TRBJ2-2, with D possibly matching TRBD2 (5 bases). Germline CDR1 is LNHNV and CDR2 is YYDKDF (reference sequence). V was clipped by 1 base and J by 7 bases, with 13 bases between them. The CDR3 sequence is 15 residues long. The CDR3, as DNA: TGTGCCACCAGCAGAGCTAGCCCGGGCAACGGGGAGCTGTTTTTT. Amino acid sequence: CATSRASPGNGELFF.

The chain links TRBV6-1 to TRBJ1-5; D is undetermined. The CDR3 has 16 amino acids. Germline CDR1 reads MNHNS; CDR2 reads SASEGT. V shed 2 bases and J shed 0 bases, with 11 bases lying between them. CDR3 sequence reads: CASSEIGINSNQPQHF. The CDR3 bases are TGTGCCAGCAGTGAAATTGGAATTAATAGCAATCAGCCCCAGCATTTT.

V usage is TRBV4-2 and J usage is TRBJ2-3, with TRBD2 identical over 10 bases. The CDR3 has 16 residues. Germline values: CDR1 LGHNA, CDR2 YNFKEQ. The trim removed 0 bases at V and 9 bases at J, leaving 9 bases unmatched. The CDR3 region is CASSQETSGGAVTQYF. The CDR3 nucleotides are TGTGCCAGCAGCCAAGAAACGAGCGGGGGGGCCGTGACGCAGTATTTT.

This clonotype was detected only a few times. J is TRBJ2-3 and V is TRBV11-2; D might be TRBD1 (5 bases). Germline CDR1 is SGHAT and CDR2 is FQNNGV. Trimming took 5 bases from V and 3 from J, leaving 12 bases between them. CDR3 length: 14 residues. CDR3 DNA sequence: TGTGCCAGCAGCCTAGGGCCAGGGACAGATACGCAGTATTTT. Protein product: CASSLGPGTDTQYF.

V gene TRBV5-1 combines with J gene TRBJ2-2; possible D gene TRBD2, 5 bases. The ends were cut back, 0 bases at V and 7 bases at J, with 16 bases in the middle. Germline CDR1 and CDR2: SGHRS and YFSETQ. The length of the CDR3 is 16 residues. The CDR3 DNA follows: TGCGCCAGCAGCTTGGCTCGGCTAGCCGGCAGCGGGGAGCTGTTTTTT. Its protein product is CASSLARLAGSGELFF.

This clonotype was seen ten or more times. The genes are TRBV20-1 and TRBJ2-3; D unclear. V gave up 3 bases and J gave up 2 bases, with 9 bases separating them. CDR3 length equals 13 residues. The germline V gene has CDR1 DFQATT and CDR2 SNEGSKA (reference sequence). The CDR3 sequence: CSARGRITDTQYF. CDR3 in DNA: TGCAGTGCTAGGGGTAGGATCACAGATACGCAGTATTTT.

The V call is TRBV12-3 or TRBV12-4, the J call TRBJ2-7, with no clear D. There are 14 residues in the CDR3. V dropped 3 bases and J dropped 6 bases, with 15 bases sitting between them. The CDR3 is CASSLKWADGEQYF. In DNA form, the CDR3 reads TGTGCCAGCAGTTTGAAATGGGCCGACGGCGAGCAGTACTTC.

This clonotype showed up just a few times. This chain links TRBV4-1 with TRBJ2-1; D may be TRBD1 (5 bases). This CDR3 has 15 amino acids. V was shortened by 5 bases and J by 5 bases, with 16 bases between the two germline ends. The germline CDR1 and CDR2 sequences are MGHRA and YSYEKL. CDR3 region: CASSYLWQGDNEQFF. The CDR3, as DNA: TGCGCCAGCAGCTATCTTTGGCAGGGTGACAATGAGCAGTTCTTC.

This clonotype came up a few times. J is TRBJ2-1 and V is TRBV15; TRBD2 agrees at 8 bases. Germline values: CDR1 LNHNV, CDR2 YYDKDF (reference sequence). The CDR3 extends over 14 amino acids. V lost 3 bases, J lost 9 bases, and 7 bases stayed unmatched. For the CDR3, the DNA is TGTGCCACCAGCAGGGCGACTAGCGAGGCTGAGCAGTTCTTC. Translating gives CATSRATSEAEQFF.

This clonotype was recorded a few times. The CDR3 here is CAISGPPGLLSYEQYF. CDR3 DNA: TGTGCCATCAGTGGCCCCCCGGGACTGCTCTCCTACGAGCAGTACTTC. The chain links TRBV10-3 to TRBJ2-7, with a possible D match to TRBD2 (6 bases). Trimming removed 4 bases from V and 0 bases from J, with 16 bases in between. The CDR3 runs to 16 residues. Germline assignment: CDR1 ENHRY and CDR2 SYGVKD.

This rearrangement joins TRBV11-1 to TRBJ2-2, with 8 bases matching TRBD2. The V gene's germline CDR1 is SGHAT and CDR2 FQDESV (reference sequence). CDR3 length equals 18 residues. J gave up 1 base and V 5 bases, and 12 bases lay outside the gene matches. DNA of the CDR3: TGTGCCAGCAGCCCCAGCCGGAGCGGGAGCGGGAACACCGGGGAGCTGTTTTTT. This translates into CASSPSRSGSGNTGELFF.

Only a few counts were recorded for this clonotype. The rearrangement joins TRBV20-1 to TRBJ2-7; TRBD1 matches 7 bases. V shed 6 bases, J shed 0 bases, and the junction held 8 bases outside the gene matches. This CDR3 comprises 14 residues. Germline V gene lookup returns CDR1 DFQATT and CDR2 SNEGSKA (reference sequence). CDR3 DNA sequence: TGCAGTGCGAAAAGTGGGACAGCCTCCTACGAGCAGTACTTC. Encoded protein: CSAKSGTASYEQYF.